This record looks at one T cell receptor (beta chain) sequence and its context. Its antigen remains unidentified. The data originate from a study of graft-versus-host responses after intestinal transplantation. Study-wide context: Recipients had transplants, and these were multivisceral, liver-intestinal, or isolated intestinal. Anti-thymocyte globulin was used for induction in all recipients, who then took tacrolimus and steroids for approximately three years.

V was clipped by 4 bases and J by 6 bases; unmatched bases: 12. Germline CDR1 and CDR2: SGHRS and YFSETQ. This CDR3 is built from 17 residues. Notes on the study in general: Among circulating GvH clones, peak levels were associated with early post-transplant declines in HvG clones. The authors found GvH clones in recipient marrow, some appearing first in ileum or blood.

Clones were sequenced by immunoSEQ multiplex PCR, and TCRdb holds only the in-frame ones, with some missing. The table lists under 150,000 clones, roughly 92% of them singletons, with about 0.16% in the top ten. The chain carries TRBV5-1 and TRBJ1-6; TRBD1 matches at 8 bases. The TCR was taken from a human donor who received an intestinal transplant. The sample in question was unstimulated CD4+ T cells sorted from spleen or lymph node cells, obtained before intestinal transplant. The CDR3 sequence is CASSPRIPDRGNSPLHF. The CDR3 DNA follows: TGCGCCAGCAGCCCACGCATCCCCGACAGGGGTAATTCACCCCTCCACTTT.